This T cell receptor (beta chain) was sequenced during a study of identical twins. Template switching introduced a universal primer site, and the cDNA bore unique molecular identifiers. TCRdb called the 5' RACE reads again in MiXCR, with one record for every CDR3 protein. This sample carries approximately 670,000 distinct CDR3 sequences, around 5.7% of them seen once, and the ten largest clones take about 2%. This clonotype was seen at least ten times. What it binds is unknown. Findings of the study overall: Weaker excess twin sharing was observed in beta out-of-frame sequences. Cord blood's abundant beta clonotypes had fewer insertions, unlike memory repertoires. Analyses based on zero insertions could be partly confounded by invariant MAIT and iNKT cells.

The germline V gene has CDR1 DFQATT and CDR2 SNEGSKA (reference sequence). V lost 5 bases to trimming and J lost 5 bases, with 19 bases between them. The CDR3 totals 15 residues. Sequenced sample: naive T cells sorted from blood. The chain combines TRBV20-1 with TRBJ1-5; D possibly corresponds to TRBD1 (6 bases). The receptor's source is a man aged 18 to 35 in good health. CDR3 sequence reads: CSASRDTHRDQPQHF. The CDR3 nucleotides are TGCAGTGCTTCCCGGGACACCCACCGGGATCAGCCCCAGCATTTT.